Below are 3 T cell receptor beta chains sequenced from a single sample in a study of spatial heterogeneity in lung cancer (dated by TCRdb to the late 2010s). What the authors observed across the whole study: A correlation was observed between the number of expanded intratumoral alpha and beta TCRs and the tumor nonsynonymous mutation count.

The library was produced with 5' RACE. Data came from a NextSeq 500. The raw public data were reprocessed by TCRdb itself: fastp quality trimming at Q25, MiXCR clonotype calling, in-frame beta chains only. CDR3 protein sequences are deduplicated, and each keeps its most common genes and DNA. The sample table holds over 15,000 distinct CDR3 sequences, of which around 6.2% were seen once. Around 6.5% of the sample belongs to the ten largest clones. The antigens for these receptors are not known. Sample time point, as interpreted from the label and publication: sample taken at primary tumor resection. The specimen was lung tumor tissue, collected at surgery. The receptors shown here come from a male donor with early-stage non-small cell lung cancer.

To note about this clonotype: This beta chain is a stray sequence in a library constructed for alpha chains; its clone size is not meaningful. As DNA, the CDR3 is TGTGCCAGCACCCACTCCGGGACAGGGGGTAATGAGCAGTTCTTC. Protein sequence: CASTHSGTGGNEQFF. V usage is TRBV28 and J usage is TRBJ2-1; 11 bases align to TRBD1. With 7 bases clipped from V and 7 bases from J, the junction kept 9 bases outside the gene matches. CDR3 length: 15 amino acids. Germline V lookup: CDR1 MDHEN, CDR2 SYDVKM.

This clonotype showed up many times. This beta chain appears as a stray read in a library generated for alpha chains; its size is not informative. This rearrangement joins TRBV20-1 to TRBJ1-5; 11 bases are shared with TRBD1. The CDR3 totals 16 residues. Germline values: CDR1 DFQATT, CDR2 SNEGSKA (reference sequence). V lost 0 bases, J lost 4 bases, and 5 bases stayed unmatched. DNA of the CDR3: TGCAGTGCTAGAGATTTCGGGACAGGGGGAAATCAGCCCCAGCATTTT. It is translated as CSARDFGTGGNQPQHF.

This clonotype has just one count. This beta chain is a stray sequence in a library constructed for alpha chains; its clone size is not meaningful. The V call is TRBV6-6, the J call TRBJ1-2, with D possibly matching TRBD1 (5 bases). With 4 bases removed from V and 4 bases from J, the gap between germline ends came to 16 bases. This CDR3 region has 15 residues. Germline assignment: CDR1 MNHNY and CDR2 SVGAGI (reference sequence). DNA of the CDR3: TGTGCCAGCAGTTCAACAGGTGGAGGGTTCTATGGCTACACCTTC. It encodes CASSSTGGGFYGYTF.